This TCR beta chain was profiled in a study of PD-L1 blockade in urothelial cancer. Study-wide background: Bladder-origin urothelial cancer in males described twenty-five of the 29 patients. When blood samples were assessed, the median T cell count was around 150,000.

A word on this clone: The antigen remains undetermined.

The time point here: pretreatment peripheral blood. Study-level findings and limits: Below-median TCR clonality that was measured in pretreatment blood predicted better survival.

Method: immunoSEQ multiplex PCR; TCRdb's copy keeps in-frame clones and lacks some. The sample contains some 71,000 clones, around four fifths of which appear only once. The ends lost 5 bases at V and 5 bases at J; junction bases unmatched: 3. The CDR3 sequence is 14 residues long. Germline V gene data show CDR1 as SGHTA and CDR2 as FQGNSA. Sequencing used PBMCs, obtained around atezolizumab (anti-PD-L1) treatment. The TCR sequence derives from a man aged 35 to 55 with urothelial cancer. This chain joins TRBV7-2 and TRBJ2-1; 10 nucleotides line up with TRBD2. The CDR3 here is CASSPAGGNNEQFF. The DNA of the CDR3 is TGTGCCAGCAGCCCAGCGGGAGGGAACAATGAGCAGTTCTTC.